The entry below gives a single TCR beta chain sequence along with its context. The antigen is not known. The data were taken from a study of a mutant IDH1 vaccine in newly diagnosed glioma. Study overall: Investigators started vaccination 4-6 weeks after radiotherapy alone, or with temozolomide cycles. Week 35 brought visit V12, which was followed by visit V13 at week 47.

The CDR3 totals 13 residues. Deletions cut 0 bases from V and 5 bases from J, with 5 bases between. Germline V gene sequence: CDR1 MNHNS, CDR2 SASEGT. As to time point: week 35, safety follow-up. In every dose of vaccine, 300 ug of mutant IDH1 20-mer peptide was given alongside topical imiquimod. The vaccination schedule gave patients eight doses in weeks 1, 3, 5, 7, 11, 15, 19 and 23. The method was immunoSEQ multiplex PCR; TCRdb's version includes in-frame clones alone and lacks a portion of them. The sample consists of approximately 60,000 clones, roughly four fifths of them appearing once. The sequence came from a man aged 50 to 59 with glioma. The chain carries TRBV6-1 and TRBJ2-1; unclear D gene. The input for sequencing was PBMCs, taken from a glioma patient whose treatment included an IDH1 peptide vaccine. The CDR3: CASSEAQNNEQFF. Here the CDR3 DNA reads TGTGCCAGCAGTGAAGCGCAGAACAATGAGCAGTTCTTC.